Listed here are 30 T cell receptor beta chains from one sample, sequenced in a study of coeliac disease. Produced via immunoSEQ multiplex PCR; TCRdb's table is partial and in-frame only. Seen here are about 9,400 clones, roughly 70% observed once, and the top ten hold 20%. Sequenced sample: lamina propria lymphocytes from the gut. These receptors originate from a woman aged 55-69 years with celiac disease.

This clone was seen more than once but under ten times. The chain recombines TRBV7-9 with TRBJ2-7; TRBD2 matches 7 bases. Losses at the gene ends were 8 bases for V and 5 bases for J; bases not matched to a gene: 6. CDR3 length: 12 amino acids. Germline-derived CDR1 and CDR2 are SEHNR and FQNEAQ (reference sequence). The CDR3 nucleotides read TGTGCCAGCTTGGGGGGAGGGCACGAGCAGTACTTC. It codes for CASLGGGHEQYF.

V and J are TRBV18 and TRBJ2-4; 7 bases agree with TRBD2. Germline V gene sequence: CDR1 KGHSH, CDR2 LQKENI. V trimming: 6 bases; J trimming: 6 bases; junction bases outside the gene matches: 20. This CDR3 region has 18 residues. The CDR3 sequence: CASSRQAGTSSIGNIQYF. CDR3 nucleotide sequence: TGTGCCAGCTCCCGGCAAGCGGGAACCTCCTCAATAGGAAACATTCAGTACTTC.

The chain links TRBV6-4 to TRBJ1-2; D may be TRBD1 (6 bases). V lost 5 bases and J 7 bases, leaving 11 bases between the germline ends. Germline V gives CDR1 MRHNA, CDR2 SNTAGT. This CDR3 region has 12 residues. CDR3 in DNA: TGTGCCAGCAGTAATACAGGGTCTGGCTACACCTTC. Translating gives CASSNTGSGYTF.

The chain is built from TRBV5-1 and TRBJ2-5; 7 positions match TRBD1. Per the germline V gene, CDR1 is SGHRS and CDR2 is YFSETQ. This CDR3 has 14 residues. J gave up 0 bases and V 5 bases, and 4 bases lay outside the gene matches. The CDR3 region is CASRGDSNQETQYF. CDR3 in DNA: TGCGCCAGCAGGGGGGACAGCAACCAAGAGACCCAGTACTTC. The whole variable domain, filled in from reference TRBV5-1 and TRBJ2-5, reads KAGVTQTPRYLIKTRGQQVTLSCSPISGHRSVSWYQQTPGQGLQFLFEYFSETQRNKGNFPGRFSGRQFSNSRSEMNVSTLELGDSALYLCASRGDSNQETQYFGPGTRLLVL.

This clone was detected a few times. The chain carries TRBV5-4 and TRBJ2-3, with 7 nucleotides matching TRBD2. The germline CDR1 and CDR2 sequences are SGHNT and YYREEE (reference sequence). CDR3 length equals 16 residues. After removal of 4 bases from V and 9 bases from J, the junction contained 17 bases not matched to a gene. DNA of the CDR3: TGTGCCAGCAGCCCCCGGGTGGGCGGGGGAGGGGAGACGCAGTATTTT. As protein: CASSPRVGGGGETQYF.

Written as DNA, the CDR3 is TGTGCCAGCAGTTACCAGGGGTTATCCTACGAGCAGTACTTC. Encoded protein: CASSYQGLSYEQYF. The chain carries TRBV27 and TRBJ2-7, with TRBD1 as a possible D gene (6 bases). The germline CDR1 and CDR2 sequences are MNHEY and SMNVEV (reference sequence). Trimming took 4 bases from V and 1 from J, leaving 11 bases between them. The CDR3 has 14 amino acids.

This clone was seen a few times. The V and J genes are TRBV19 and TRBJ1-5; no clear D gene. Looked up from germline, CDR1 is LNHDA and CDR2 is SQIVND (reference sequence). V was cut by 5 bases and J by 0 bases, with 8 bases left in between. CDR3 size: 14 residues. The CDR3 protein is CASSLQDSNQPQHF. CDR3 in DNA: TGTGCCAGTAGTCTTCAGGATAGCAATCAGCCCCAGCATTTT.

Remarks on this clone: Other DNA sequences of this sample code for an identical CDR3. This chain joins TRBV7-7 and TRBJ2-5; D possibly corresponds to TRBD1 (5 bases). The length of the CDR3 is 15 residues. With 1 base removed from V and 1 base from J, the gap between germline ends came to 10 bases. CDR1 SSHAT and CDR2 FNYEAQ come from the germline V gene (reference sequence). The CDR3 DNA follows: TGTGCCAGCAGCTTAGGGGATAGGGGCCAAGAGACCCAGTACTTC. Translation: CASSLGDRGQETQYF.

This clone was seen a few times. The rearrangement joins TRBV16 to TRBJ1-5; D is uncertain. Trimming cost V 0 bases and J 6 bases, with 12 bases left between them. Germline assignment: CDR1 KGHSY and CDR2 FQNENV. The CDR3 consists of 15 residues. CDR3 sequence: CASSQSDGVGQPQHF. The CDR3 DNA reads TGTGCCAGCAGCCAATCGGACGGGGTCGGTCAGCCCCAGCATTTT.

V usage is TRBV23-1 and J usage is TRBJ1-5; the D gene is possibly TRBD1 (5 bases). TRBV23-1 qualifies as an ORF whose function is uncertain. The CDR3 has 14 amino acids. V shed 7 bases and J shed 3 bases, with 13 bases lying between them. Here the CDR3 reads CASKVRGYNQPQHF. In DNA, the CDR3 is TGCGCCAGCAAGGTTAGGGGTTACAATCAGCCCCAGCATTTT.

This sequence joins TRBV9 and TRBJ2-3; a possible D gene is TRBD2 (6 bases). The CDR3 length is 14 residues. V dropped 0 bases and J dropped 4 bases, with 9 bases sitting between them. Per germline, CDR1 SGDLS and CDR2 YYNGEE. The CDR3: CASSVGSGADTQYF. CDR3 DNA sequence: TGTGCCAGCAGCGTAGGTAGCGGAGCAGATACGCAGTATTTT.

J is TRBJ2-3 and V is TRBV11-2, with D possibly TRBD1 on 5 matching bases. Germline assignment: CDR1 SGHAT and CDR2 FQNNGV. V was shortened by 4 bases and J by 2 bases, with 7 bases between the two germline ends. The length of the CDR3 is 13 residues. The CDR3 reads CASSSDTTDTQYF. CDR3 DNA sequence: TGTGCCAGCAGCTCGGACACCACAGATACGCAGTATTTT.

The V call is TRBV5-4, the J call TRBJ2-5; 13 bases map to TRBD2. Trimming cost V 4 bases and J 2 bases; bases outside gene matches: 11. The V gene's germline CDR1 is SGHNT and CDR2 YYREEE (reference sequence). The length of the CDR3 is 18 residues. CDR3 DNA sequence: TGTGCCAGCAGCCTTGGTACACTAGCGGGGGGGATACAAGAGACCCAGTACTTC. This sequence encodes CASSLGTLAGGIQETQYF.

V usage is TRBV6-1 and J usage is TRBJ2-3; tentative D call: TRBD2 (6 bases). CDR3 size: 12 residues. Germline values: CDR1 MNHNS, CDR2 SASEGT. The germline V and J ends were trimmed by 5 bases and 3 bases, with 6 bases remaining between them. CDR3 amino acids: CASSLATDTQYF. The CDR3 bases are TGTGCCAGCAGTCTAGCGACAGATACGCAGTATTTT.

The V call is TRBV6-5, the J call TRBJ2-3; no firm D call. This CDR3 has 13 residues. V gave up 7 bases and J gave up 3 bases, with 11 bases separating them. Germline-derived CDR1 and CDR2 are MNHEY and SVGAGI. The CDR3 is CASIARQTDTQYF. The CDR3 DNA sequence: TGTGCCAGCATCGCTAGGCAAACAGATACGCAGTATTTT.

The gene calls are TRBV28 and TRBJ1-4; 10 nucleotides line up with TRBD1. The V segment lost 5 bases and the J segment 5 bases; nucleotides outside the gene matches: 14. In germline, CDR1 is MDHEN, CDR2 SYDVKM. This CDR3 contains 18 residues. As DNA, the CDR3 is TGTGCCAGCAGTACCCTAGCCGACAGGGGGCCATCGAATGAAAAACTGTTTTTT. Protein sequence: CASSTLADRGPSNEKLFF.

The chain has TRBV9 and TRBJ2-7, with D perhaps TRBD1 (5 bases). Trimming pared 1 base from V and 5 bases from J, leaving 16 bases between. This CDR3 is built from 15 residues. The germline CDR1 and CDR2 sequences are SGDLS and YYNGEE. CDR3 region: CASSVTEQGLHEQYF. DNA for the CDR3: TGTGCCAGCAGCGTAACGGAGCAGGGCCTCCACGAGCAGTACTTC. Full variable domain (remainder filled in from reference TRBV9 and TRBJ2-7): DSGVTQTPKHLITATGQRVTLRCSPRSGDLSVYWYQQSLDQGLQFLIQYYNGEERAKGNILERFSAQQFPDLHSELNLSSLELGDSALYFCASSVTEQGLHEQYFGPGTRLTVT.

The chain carries TRBV5-4 and TRBJ1-6; D not resolved. V shed 0 bases and J shed 2 bases, with 9 bases lying between them. Germline V CDR1 and CDR2: SGHNT, YYREEE (reference sequence). This CDR3 contains 16 residues. The CDR3 nucleotides read TGTGCCAGCAGCTTGGCGGCAGCGCCCTATAATTCACCCCTCCACTTT. It translates to CASSLAAAPYNSPLHF.

This rearrangement joins TRBV21-1 to TRBJ2-3; the table calls TRBD2, which could not be checked here. TRBV21-1 is a documented pseudogene. This CDR3 is 15 amino acids long. Written as DNA, the CDR3 is TGTGCCAGCAGCAAAGTGCTAGTTGGCACAGATACGCAGTATTTT. This gives the protein CASSKVLVGTDTQYF.

The rearrangement links TRBV9 to TRBJ1-4, with 8 bases identical to TRBD1. The CDR3 is 14 residues long. The trim removed 5 bases at V and 12 bases at J, leaving 12 bases unmatched. Per the germline V gene, CDR1 is SGDLS and CDR2 is YYNGEE. CDR3 nucleotides: TGTGCCAGCAGTCAGACAGGGGCCGCTCACCAACTGTTTTTT. Its translation: CASSQTGAAHQLFF.

V gene TRBV27 combines with J gene TRBJ2-6; TRBD2 matches at 9 bases. V shed 5 bases and J 4 bases; nucleotides not matched to a gene: 6. Germline V gene lookup returns CDR1 MNHEY and CDR2 SMNVEV (reference sequence). This CDR3 is built from 16 residues. CDR3 loop: CASSLSGGLGANVLTF. In DNA, the CDR3 is TGTGCCAGCAGTCTTAGCGGGGGCTTGGGGGCCAACGTCCTGACTTTC.

This clone was detected only a few times. This rearrangement joins TRBV15 to TRBJ2-3, with D perhaps matching TRBD2 (5 bases). CDR1 and CDR2 (germline): LNHNV, YYDKDF (reference sequence). The CDR3 contains 14 residues. The ends were cut back, 4 bases at V and 6 bases at J, with 14 bases in the middle. The CDR3 is CATSTERAADTQYF. As DNA, the CDR3 is TGTGCCACCAGCACAGAGAGGGCGGCGGATACGCAGTATTTT. The variable domain in full, with the rest retrieved from reference TRBV15 and TRBJ2-3, is DAMVIQNPRYQVTQFGKPVTLSCSQTLNHNVMYWYQQKSSQAPKLLFHYYDKDFNNEADTPDNFQSRRPNTSFCFLDIRSPGLGDTAMYLCATSTERAADTQYFGPGTRLTVL.

The chain employs TRBV19 and TRBJ2-1, with 14 bases matching TRBD2. V lost 3 bases to trimming and J lost 10 bases; unmatched junction nucleotides: 8. The germline V gene has CDR1 LNHDA and CDR2 SQIVND (reference sequence). This CDR3 comprises 16 residues. The CDR3 nucleotides read TGTGCCAGTAGTATGGTGGGACTAGCGGGAGTATCGGAGCAGTTCTTC. This codes for CASSMVGLAGVSEQFF.

This chain uses TRBV7-9 with TRBJ2-3, with D perhaps TRBD2 (5 bases). This CDR3 is built from 17 residues. CDR1 is SEHNR and CDR2 is FQNEAQ in the germline V gene (reference sequence). V was pared by 5 bases and J by 2 bases, with 20 bases between. CDR3: CASSPGSSLLLTDTQYF. CDR3 DNA sequence: TGTGCCAGCAGCCCAGGATCTAGCCTACTCCTCACAGATACGCAGTATTTT.

This rearrangement joins TRBV5-1 to TRBJ2-1, with D possibly TRBD2 on 5 matching bases. This CDR3 contains 15 residues. Germline assignment: CDR1 SGHRS and CDR2 YFSETQ. V dropped 5 bases and J dropped 0 bases, with 12 bases sitting between them. The CDR3 is CASSRAALSYNEQFF. CDR3 nucleotide sequence: TGCGCCAGCAGTCGAGCGGCCCTCTCCTACAATGAGCAGTTCTTC.

The chain recombines TRBV7-9 with TRBJ1-1; tentatively, D is TRBD1 (6 bases). The germline V gene has CDR1 SEHNR and CDR2 FQNEAQ (reference sequence). The length of the CDR3 is 14 residues. V was shortened by 3 bases and J by 0 bases, with 8 bases between the two germline ends. CDR3 sequence: CASSFTGMNTEAFF. The DNA for the CDR3 is TGTGCCAGCAGCTTCACAGGGATGAACACTGAAGCTTTCTTT.

The chain combines TRBV28 with TRBJ2-5, with TRBD1 matching 9 bases. V lost 7 bases to trimming and J lost 4 bases; unmatched junction nucleotides: 10. The CDR3 totals 15 residues. CDR1 MDHEN and CDR2 SYDVKM come from the germline V gene. The CDR3 loop reads CASILQGARSETQYF. The CDR3 coding sequence is TGTGCCAGCATCTTACAGGGGGCGCGTTCAGAGACCCAGTACTTC.

V usage is TRBV14 and J usage is TRBJ2-7; 10 nucleotides line up with TRBD2. This CDR3 has 17 amino acids. The V gene end was trimmed by 3 bases and the J gene end by 2 bases; junction bases not matched to a gene: 10. The germline V gene encodes CDR1 SGHDN and CDR2 FVKESK. The CDR3 spells CASSQWTSGPGAYEQYF. The DNA of the CDR3 is TGTGCCAGCAGCCAGTGGACTAGCGGCCCCGGGGCCTACGAGCAGTACTTC.

The chain links TRBV27 to TRBJ2-1, with no clear D. In germline, CDR1 is MNHEY, CDR2 SMNVEV (reference sequence). This CDR3 region has 12 residues. V lost 2 bases and J 9 bases, leaving 8 bases between the germline ends. In DNA form, the CDR3 reads TGTGCCAGCAGTTTAGCCCACGGTGAGCAGTTCTTC. Translated, it gives CASSLAHGEQFF.

This rearrangement joins TRBV5-1 to TRBJ2-2; D not resolved. Germline V gene data show CDR1 as SGHRS and CDR2 as YFSETQ. The CDR3 totals 13 residues. With 5 bases removed from V and 2 bases from J, the gap between germline ends came to 7 bases. The CDR3 spells CASRAENTGELFF. CDR3 in DNA: TGCGCCAGCAGGGCCGAAAACACCGGGGAGCTGTTTTTT.